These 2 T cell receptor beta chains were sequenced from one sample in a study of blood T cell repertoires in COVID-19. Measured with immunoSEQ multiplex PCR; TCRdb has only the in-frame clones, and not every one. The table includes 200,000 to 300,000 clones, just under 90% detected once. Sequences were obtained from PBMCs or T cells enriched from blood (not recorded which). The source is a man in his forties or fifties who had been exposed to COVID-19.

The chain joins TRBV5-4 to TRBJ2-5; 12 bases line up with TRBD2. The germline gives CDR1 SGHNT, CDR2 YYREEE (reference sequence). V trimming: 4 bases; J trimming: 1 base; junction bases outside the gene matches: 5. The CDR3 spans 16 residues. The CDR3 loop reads CASSLGLAGFQETQYF. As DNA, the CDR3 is TGTGCCAGCAGCCTCGGACTAGCGGGGTTCCAAGAGACCCAGTACTTC.

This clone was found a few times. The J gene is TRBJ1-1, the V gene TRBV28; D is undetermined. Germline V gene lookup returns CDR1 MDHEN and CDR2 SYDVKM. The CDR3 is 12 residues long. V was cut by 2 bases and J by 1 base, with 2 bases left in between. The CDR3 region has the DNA TGTGCCAGCAGTTTACAGAACACTGAAGCTTTCTTT. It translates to CASSLQNTEAFF.